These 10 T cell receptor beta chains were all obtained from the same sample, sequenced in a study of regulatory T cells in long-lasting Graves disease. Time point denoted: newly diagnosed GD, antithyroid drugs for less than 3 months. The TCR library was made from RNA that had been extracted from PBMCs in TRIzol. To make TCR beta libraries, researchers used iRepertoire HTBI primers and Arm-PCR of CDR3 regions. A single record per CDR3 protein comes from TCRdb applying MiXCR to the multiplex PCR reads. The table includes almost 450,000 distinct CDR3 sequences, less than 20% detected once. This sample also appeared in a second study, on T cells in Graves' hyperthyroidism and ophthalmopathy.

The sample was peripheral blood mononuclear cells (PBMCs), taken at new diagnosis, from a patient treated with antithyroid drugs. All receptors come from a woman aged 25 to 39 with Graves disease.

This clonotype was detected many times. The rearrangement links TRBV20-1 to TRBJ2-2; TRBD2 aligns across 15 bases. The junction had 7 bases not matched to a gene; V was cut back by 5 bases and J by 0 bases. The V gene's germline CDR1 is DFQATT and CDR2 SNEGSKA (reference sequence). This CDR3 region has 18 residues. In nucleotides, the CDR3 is TGCAGTGCTGATGGACTAGCGGGAGGGCCTGCGAACACCGGGGAGCTGTTTTTT. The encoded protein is CSADGLAGGPANTGELFF.

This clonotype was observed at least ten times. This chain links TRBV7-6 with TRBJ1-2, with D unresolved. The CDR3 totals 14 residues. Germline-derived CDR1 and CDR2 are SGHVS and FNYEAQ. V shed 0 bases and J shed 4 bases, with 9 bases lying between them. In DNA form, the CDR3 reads TGTGCCAGCAGCTTAGCGCCGGCAGGCTATGGCTACACCTTC. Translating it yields CASSLAPAGYGYTF.

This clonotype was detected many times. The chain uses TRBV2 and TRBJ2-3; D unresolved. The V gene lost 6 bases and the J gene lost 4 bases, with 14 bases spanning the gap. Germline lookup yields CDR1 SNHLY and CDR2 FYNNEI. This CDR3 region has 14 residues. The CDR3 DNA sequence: TGTGCCAGCAGACTTGGCACCCACCCAGATACGCAGTATTTT. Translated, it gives CASRLGTHPDTQYF.

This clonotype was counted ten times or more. Here the CDR3 DNA reads TGTGCCAGCAGTGAAGCGCTTTACAGACCCTCCTACAATGAGCAGTTCTTC. Its translation: CASSEALYRPSYNEQFF. This sequence joins TRBV6-1 and TRBJ2-1; D remains unclear. Trimming shortened V by 0 bases and J by 0 bases, and 12 bases separated the two germline ends. The CDR3 runs to 17 residues. The germline CDR1 and CDR2 sequences are MNHNS and SASEGT.

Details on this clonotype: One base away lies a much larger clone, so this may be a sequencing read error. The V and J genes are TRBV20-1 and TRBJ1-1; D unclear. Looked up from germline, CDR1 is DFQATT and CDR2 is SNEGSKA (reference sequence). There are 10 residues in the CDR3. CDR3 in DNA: TGCAGGGATACCAACACTGAAGCTTTCTTT. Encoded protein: CRDTNTEAFF.

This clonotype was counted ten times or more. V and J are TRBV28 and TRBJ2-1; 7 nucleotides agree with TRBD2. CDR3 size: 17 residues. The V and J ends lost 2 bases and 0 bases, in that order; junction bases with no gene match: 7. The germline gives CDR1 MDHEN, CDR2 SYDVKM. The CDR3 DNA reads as TGTGCCAGCAGTTTAAGCACTAGCGTGAGCTCCTACAATGAGCAGTTCTTC. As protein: CASSLSTSVSSYNEQFF.

CDR3 coding DNA: TGTGCCACCAGCAGGCCGGGACTAGATGACATTCAGTACTTC. This codes for CATSRPGLDDIQYF. The V call is TRBV15, the J call TRBJ2-4; TRBD2 aligns across 8 bases. The germline V gene has CDR1 LNHNV and CDR2 YYDKDF (reference sequence). This CDR3 is built from 14 residues. The ends lost 3 bases at V and 8 bases at J; junction bases unmatched: 6. The variable domain in full, with the rest retrieved from reference TRBV15 and TRBJ2-4, is DAMVIQNPRYQVTQFGKPVTLSCSQTLNHNVMYWYQQKSSQAPKLLFHYYDKDFNNEADTPDNFQSRRPNTSFCFLDIRSPGLGDTAMYLCATSRPGLDDIQYFGAGTRLSVL.

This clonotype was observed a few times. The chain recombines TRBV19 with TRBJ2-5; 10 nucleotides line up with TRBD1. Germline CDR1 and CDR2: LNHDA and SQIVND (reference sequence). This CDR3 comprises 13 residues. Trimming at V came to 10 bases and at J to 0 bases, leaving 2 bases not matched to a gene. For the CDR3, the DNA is TGTGCCACGGGGACAGGGGACCAAGAGACCCAGTACTTC. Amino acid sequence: CATGTGDQETQYF.

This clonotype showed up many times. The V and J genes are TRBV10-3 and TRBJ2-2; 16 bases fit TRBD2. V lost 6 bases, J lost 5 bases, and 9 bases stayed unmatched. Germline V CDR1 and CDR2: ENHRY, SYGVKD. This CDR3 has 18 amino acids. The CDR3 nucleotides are TGTGCCATCAGAGGGACTAGCGGGAGGGCCCGAGGAACCGGGGAGCTGTTTTTT. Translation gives CAIRGTSGRARGTGELFF.

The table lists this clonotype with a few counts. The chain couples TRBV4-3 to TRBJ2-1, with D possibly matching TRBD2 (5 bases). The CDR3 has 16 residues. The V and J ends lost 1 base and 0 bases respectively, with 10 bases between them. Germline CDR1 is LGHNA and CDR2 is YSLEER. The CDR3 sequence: CASSQGVGSSYNEQFF. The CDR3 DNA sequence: TGCGCCAGCAGCCAAGGTGTAGGGAGCTCCTACAATGAGCAGTTCTTC.